The TCR beta chain under discussion was sequenced for a study of T cell responses to AZD1222 COVID-19 vaccine. TCRdb's table, derived via immunoSEQ multiplex PCR, lists solely in-frame clones and lacks some. The repertoire holds 70,000 to 75,000 clones, around 90% seen once, with approximately 1.3% in the top ten. This CDR3 region has 13 residues. Trimming removed 5 bases from V and 2 bases from J, with 10 bases in between. Germline V lookup: CDR1 LNHDA, CDR2 SQIVND (reference sequence). This receptor was taken from an adult who received the AZD1222 COVID-19 vaccine. Sequenced here: peripheral blood, sampled 28 days after the second AZD1222 dose. This sequence joins TRBV19 and TRBJ2-7; D tentatively reads TRBD1 or TRBD2 (6 bases each). The CDR3 DNA sequence: TGTGCCAGTAGTGCGGGACACCCCTACGAGCAGTACTTC. Translating gives CASSAGHPYEQYF. Drawing the rest from reference TRBV19 and TRBJ2-7, the complete variable domain is DGGITQSPKYLFRKEGQNVTLSCEQNLNHDAMYWYRQDPGQGLRLIYYSQIVNDFQKGDIAEGYSVSREKKESFPLTVTSAQKNPTAFYLCASSAGHPYEQYFGPGTRLTVT.